The 26 T cell receptor beta chains below were found in one sample sequenced in a study of shared clonotypes between healthy human individuals. This table comes from immunoSEQ multiplex PCR, and its TCRdb copy is limited to in-frame clones, with some not included. The sample has some 2,500,000 clones, 85% to 95% seen once. The specimen sequenced was naive CD4+ T cells from PBMCs. The sample's subset: CD45RA+ positively selected. The receptors here all came from a young man in good health. Some clones in this sample may be carry-over from other donors' samples.

The J gene is TRBJ2-2, the V gene TRBV7-9, with D possibly being TRBD2 (6 bases). The CDR3 contains 16 residues. V lost 5 bases to trimming and J lost 7 bases, with 20 bases between them. CDR1 and CDR2 (germline): SEHNR, FQNEAQ (reference sequence). The CDR3, as DNA: TGTGCCAGCAGCCCCCATGGAGGGATTGGTGACGGGGAGCTGTTTTTT. This sequence encodes CASSPHGGIGDGELFF.

The chain employs TRBV6-6 and TRBJ2-7; the D gene could be TRBD1 or TRBD2 (5 bases each). The length of the CDR3 is 10 residues. The germline V gene encodes CDR1 MNHNY and CDR2 SVGAGI (reference sequence). V was cut by 5 bases and J by 11 bases, with 10 bases left in between. The CDR3 is CASSEGRKYF. CDR3 nucleotides: TGTGCCAGCAGTGAGGGACGTAAGTACTTC.

The chain couples TRBV6-4 to TRBJ2-1; 12 nucleotides line up with TRBD2. The V gene end was trimmed by 5 bases and the J gene end by 5 bases; junction bases not matched to a gene: 4. CDR3 length equals 15 residues. CDR1 MRHNA and CDR2 SNTAGT come from the germline V gene. The CDR3, as DNA: TGTGCCAGCAGTCTCGGGACTAGCGGGCACAATGAGCAGTTCTTC. It yields the protein CASSLGTSGHNEQFF.

This chain uses TRBV6-1 with TRBJ1-2; 10 positions match TRBD1. The CDR3 sequence is 14 residues long. V lost 4 bases and J lost 6; bases outside the gene matches: 5. CDR1 MNHNS and CDR2 SASEGT come from the germline V gene. As DNA, the CDR3 is TGTGCCAGCAGTGTGGGACAGGGGTTAGATGGCTACACCTTC. This gives the protein CASSVGQGLDGYTF.

The chain uses TRBV5-1 and TRBJ2-3, with D possibly being TRBD1 or TRBD2 (6 bases each). This CDR3 has 15 residues. The germline V gene encodes CDR1 SGHRS and CDR2 YFSETQ. Trimming removed 7 bases from V and 6 bases from J, with 21 bases in between. CDR3 protein: CASGRGTPDRDTQYF. The DNA for the CDR3 is TGCGCCAGCGGCCGGGGGACACCAGATAGGGATACGCAGTATTTT.

DNA of the CDR3: TGCGCCAGCAGCTTTGGCCGCTCCTACAATGAGCAGTTCTTC. Translation: CASSFGRSYNEQFF. The chain uses TRBV5-1 and TRBJ2-1; D is undetermined. The CDR3 runs to 14 residues. With 2 bases removed from V and 0 bases from J, the gap between germline ends came to 6 bases. Germline V lookup: CDR1 SGHRS, CDR2 YFSETQ. Together with reference TRBV5-1 and TRBJ2-1, the CDR3 gives the full variable domain: KAGVTQTPRYLIKTRGQQVTLSCSPISGHRSVSWYQQTPGQGLQFLFEYFSETQRNKGNFPGRFSGRQFSNSRSEMNVSTLELGDSALYLCASSFGRSYNEQFFGPGTRLTVL.

The V gene is TRBV9, the J gene TRBJ2-1, with 11 bases lining up with TRBD2. CDR3 length: 17 amino acids. Trimming removed 6 bases from V and 1 base from J; junction bases left unmatched: 9. The germline CDR1 and CDR2 sequences are SGDLS and YYNGEE. The DNA of the CDR3 is TGTGCCAGCACCTCGACCGGGACTAGCGGATCCTACAATGAGCAGTTCTTC. This encodes CASTSTGTSGSYNEQFF. Combining the CDR3 with reference TRBV9 and TRBJ2-1 gives the whole variable domain DSGVTQTPKHLITATGQRVTLRCSPRSGDLSVYWYQQSLDQGLQFLIQYYNGEERAKGNILERFSAQQFPDLHSELNLSSLELGDSALYFCASTSTGTSGSYNEQFFGPGTRLTVL.

The chain is built from TRBV5-4 and TRBJ1-2; no firm D call. V dropped 2 bases and J dropped 3 bases, with 8 bases sitting between them. CDR1 is SGHNT, CDR2 YYREEE, per germline (reference sequence). The CDR3 runs 13 residues. CDR3 region: CASSFVDYYGYTF. The CDR3 DNA follows: TGTGCCAGCAGCTTTGTGGACTACTATGGCTACACCTTC.

The J gene is TRBJ2-5, the V gene TRBV19, with D perhaps matching TRBD2 (6 bases). CDR1 and CDR2 (germline): LNHDA, SQIVND (reference sequence). CDR3 length: 17 amino acids. The ends were cut back, 7 bases at V and 4 bases at J, with 25 bases in the middle. The DNA of the CDR3 is TGTGCCAGTATGCCCCGTTTCCTGGGAGGCGGTGGAGAGACCCAGTACTTC. The encoded protein is CASMPRFLGGGGETQYF.

This clone was seen a few times. The chain has TRBV2 and TRBJ2-2; the D gene is possibly TRBD1 (5 bases). Trimming cost V 5 bases and J 7 bases, with 11 bases left between them. CDR1 and CDR2 from the germline V gene are SNHLY and FYNNEI. This CDR3 contains 13 residues. CDR3 amino acids: CASSLTVIGELFF. The CDR3, as DNA: TGTGCCAGCAGTCTGACAGTTATCGGGGAGCTGTTTTTT.

The chain is built from TRBV19 and TRBJ2-1; 13 bases are a match to TRBD2. The germline gives CDR1 LNHDA, CDR2 SQIVND (reference sequence). V shed 3 bases, J shed 8 bases, and the junction held 4 bases outside the gene matches. There are 15 residues in the CDR3. The CDR3 is CASSIWTSGSDEQFF. The CDR3, as DNA: TGTGCCAGTAGTATCTGGACTAGCGGGAGTGATGAGCAGTTCTTC.

V gene TRBV28 combines with J gene TRBJ2-2, with TRBD2 matching 11 bases. After removal of 4 bases from V and 5 bases from J, the junction contained 9 bases not matched to a gene. Germline-derived CDR1 and CDR2 are MDHEN and SYDVKM. The CDR3 totals 17 residues. In DNA, the CDR3 is TGTGCCAGCAGTTCCTACGGGAGACTAGCGGGGACCGGGGAGCTGTTTTTT. Amino acids: CASSSYGRLAGTGELFF.

The chain couples TRBV2 to TRBJ2-1; D unclear. The CDR3 contains 13 residues. V was shortened by 1 base and J by 5 bases, with 6 bases between the two germline ends. Germline-derived CDR1 and CDR2 are SNHLY and FYNNEI. The CDR3 reads CASSEGRHNEQFF. Here the CDR3 DNA reads TGTGCCAGCAGTGAAGGCCGCCACAATGAGCAGTTCTTC.

This chain joins TRBV7-2 and TRBJ2-3, with 7 bases identical to TRBD1. V was pared by 3 bases and J by 3 bases, with 6 bases of the junction left unmatched. The CDR3 is 15 amino acids. CDR1 is SGHTA, CDR2 FQGNSA, per germline. This CDR3 reads CASSFQTGITDTQYF. In DNA form, the CDR3 reads TGTGCCAGCAGCTTCCAGACAGGGATAACAGATACGCAGTATTTT.

The rearrangement joins TRBV4-1 to TRBJ1-5; tentative D call: TRBD1 (5 bases). V was pared by 6 bases and J by 0 bases, with 15 bases between. The CDR3 runs to 16 residues. Germline loops: CDR1 MGHRA, CDR2 YSYEKL. The CDR3 reads CASSGRDGNSNQPQHF. CDR3 DNA sequence: TGCGCCAGCAGTGGCAGGGACGGGAATAGCAATCAGCCCCAGCATTTT.

This clone is a singleton in its sample. The chain recombines TRBV5-6 with TRBJ1-4, with 9 bases fitting TRBD1. This CDR3 spans 15 amino acids. V lost 4 bases, J lost 8 bases, and 9 bases stayed unmatched. The V gene's germline CDR1 is SGHDT and CDR2 YYEEEE. DNA of the CDR3: TGTGCCAGCAGCGCGGGGACAGGGAGGGGAGAAAAACTGTTTTTT. Residues: CASSAGTGRGEKLFF.

The chain links TRBV11-2 to TRBJ2-5, with 8 nucleotides matching TRBD2. The V segment lost 10 bases and the J segment 2 bases; nucleotides outside the gene matches: 18. Germline V CDR1 and CDR2: SGHAT, FQNNGV. The CDR3 runs 17 residues. CDR3 residues: CATRLTGLAGRQETQYF. DNA for the CDR3: TGTGCCACCCGCTTAACCGGTTTAGCGGGGAGGCAAGAGACCCAGTACTTC.

The chain employs TRBV28 and TRBJ2-1; possibly TRBD2 for D (5 bases). The V gene lost 4 bases and the J gene lost 9 bases, with 13 bases spanning the gap. This CDR3 is 13 amino acids long. Germline-derived CDR1 and CDR2 are MDHEN and SYDVKM. The CDR3 nucleotides are TGTGCCAGCAGTTCGACCGGGGTAACTGAGCAGTTCTTC. Protein product: CASSSTGVTEQFF. The complete variable domain, with remaining parts taken from reference TRBV28 and TRBJ2-1, reads DVKVTQSSRYLVKRTGEKVFLECVQDMDHENMFWYRQDPGLGLRLIYFSYDVKMKEKGDIPEGYSVSREKKERFSLILESASTNQTSMYLCASSSTGVTEQFFGPGTRLTVL.

The chain has TRBV6-1 and TRBJ2-3, with D unclear. CDR3 length equals 14 residues. V lost 6 bases to trimming and J lost 1 base, with 11 bases between them. The germline V gene encodes CDR1 MNHNS and CDR2 SASEGT. CDR3 sequence (DNA): TGTGCCAGCAGAAGGGTTTTAGGCACAGATACGCAGTATTTT. Translating it yields CASRRVLGTDTQYF.

The chain is built from TRBV11-3 and TRBJ2-1; D is tentatively TRBD1 or TRBD2 (5 bases each). The CDR3 loop spans 15 amino acids. Trimming cost V 5 bases and J 4 bases, with 15 bases left between them. Germline values: CDR1 SGHNT, CDR2 YENEEA. The CDR3 region is CASSQPGRDYNEQFF. The CDR3 DNA reads as TGTGCCAGCAGCCAACCGGGACGGGATTACAATGAGCAGTTCTTC.

This clone was seen a single time. The V call is TRBV7-2, the J call TRBJ2-2; tentatively, D is TRBD2 (6 bases). The CDR3 consists of 16 residues. The germline V gene has CDR1 SGHTA and CDR2 FQGNSA. The V gene lost 5 bases and the J gene lost 1 base, with 14 bases spanning the gap. As DNA, the CDR3 is TGTGCCAGCAGCCCAGGGATGCGGGGGAACACCGGGGAGCTGTTTTTT. Translated: CASSPGMRGNTGELFF.

The V call is TRBV20-1, the J call TRBJ1-1; D not resolved. CDR3 length equals 11 residues. Trimming took 4 bases from V and 5 from J, leaving 8 bases between them. Germline V gives CDR1 DFQATT, CDR2 SNEGSKA (reference sequence). CDR3 residues: CSATEFTEAFF. For the CDR3, the DNA is TGCAGTGCTACAGAGTTTACTGAAGCTTTCTTT.

The chain is built from TRBV7-6 and TRBJ2-5; 10 positions match TRBD1. Germline V gives CDR1 SGHVS, CDR2 FNYEAQ. The CDR3 extends over 16 amino acids. Losses at the gene ends were 5 bases for V and 4 bases for J; bases not matched to a gene: 10. The CDR3: CASSQIPGTGVETQYF. The CDR3 region has the DNA TGTGCCAGCAGCCAGATCCCCGGGACAGGGGTAGAGACCCAGTACTTC. The whole variable domain, remainder taken from reference TRBV7-6 and TRBJ2-5, is GAGVSQSPRYKVTKRGQDVALRCDPISGHVSLYWYRQALGQGPEFLTYFNYEAQQDKSGLPNDRFSAERPEGSISTLTIQRTEQRDSAMYRCASSQIPGTGVETQYFGPGTRLLVL.

The chain joins TRBV13 to TRBJ2-5; D possibly uses TRBD1 or TRBD2 (6 bases each). With 2 bases removed from V and 5 bases from J, the gap between germline ends came to 9 bases. The germline gives CDR1 PRHDT, CDR2 FYEKMQ (reference sequence). This CDR3 region has 13 residues. In DNA, the CDR3 is TGTGCCAGCAGCTTAAAAGGGGGGGAGACCCAGTACTTC. Its protein product is CASSLKGGETQYF.

In this sample, this clone turned up once. The rearrangement joins TRBV2 to TRBJ2-1; 7 nucleotides align to TRBD2. Germline loops: CDR1 SNHLY, CDR2 FYNNEI. The junction had 9 bases not matched to a gene; V was cut back by 6 bases and J by 7 bases. The CDR3 sequence is 14 residues long. The CDR3 spells CASRSRAGPNEQFF. Written as DNA, the CDR3 is TGTGCCAGCAGGAGCCGAGCGGGGCCAAATGAGCAGTTCTTC.

This chain links TRBV6-6 with TRBJ2-2; D is ambiguous. V dropped 0 bases and J dropped 1 base, with 9 bases sitting between them. Germline V CDR1 and CDR2: MNHNY, SVGAGI (reference sequence). This CDR3 has 16 residues. The CDR3 loop reads CASSYSGQRNTGELFF. CDR3 bases: TGTGCCAGCAGTTACTCGGGCCAGAGGAACACCGGGGAGCTGTTTTTT.